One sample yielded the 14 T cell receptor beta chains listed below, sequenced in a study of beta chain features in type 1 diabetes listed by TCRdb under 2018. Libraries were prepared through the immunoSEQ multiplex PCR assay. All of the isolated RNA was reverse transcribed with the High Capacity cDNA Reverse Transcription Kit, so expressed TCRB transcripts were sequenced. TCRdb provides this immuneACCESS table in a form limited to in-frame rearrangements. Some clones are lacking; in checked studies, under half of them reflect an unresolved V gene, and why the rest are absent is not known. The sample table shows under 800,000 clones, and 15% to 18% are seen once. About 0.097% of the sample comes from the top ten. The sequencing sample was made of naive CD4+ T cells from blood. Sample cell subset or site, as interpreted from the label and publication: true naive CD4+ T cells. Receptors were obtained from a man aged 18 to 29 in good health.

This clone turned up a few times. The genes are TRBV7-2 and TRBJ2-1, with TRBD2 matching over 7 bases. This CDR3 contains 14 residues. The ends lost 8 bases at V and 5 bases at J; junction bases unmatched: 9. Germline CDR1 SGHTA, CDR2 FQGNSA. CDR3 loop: CASLRSSGNNEQFF. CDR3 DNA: TGTGCCAGCCTCCGGTCTAGCGGTAACAATGAGCAGTTCTTC.

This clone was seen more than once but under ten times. The CDR3 coding sequence is TGTGCCAGCAGCTTAACAGACAGCGATGGCTACACCTTC. Its protein is CASSLTDSDGYTF. The rearrangement joins TRBV7-9 to TRBJ1-2, with D possibly matching TRBD1 (5 bases). Germline V gives CDR1 SEHNR, CDR2 FQNEAQ (reference sequence). V lost 2 bases to trimming and J lost 6 bases, with 10 bases between them. The CDR3 has 13 residues.

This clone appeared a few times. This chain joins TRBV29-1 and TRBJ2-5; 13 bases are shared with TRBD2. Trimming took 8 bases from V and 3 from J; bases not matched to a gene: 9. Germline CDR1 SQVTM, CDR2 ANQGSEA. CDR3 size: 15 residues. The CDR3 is CSLMRGTSGKETQYF. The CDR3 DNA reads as TGCAGCCTTATGAGAGGGACTAGCGGGAAAGAGACCCAGTACTTC. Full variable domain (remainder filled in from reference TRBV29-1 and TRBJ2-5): SAVISQKPSRDICQRGTSLTIQCQVDSQVTMMFWYRQQPGQSLTLIATANQGSEATYESGFVIDKFPISRPNLTFSTLTVSNMSPEDSSIYLCSLMRGTSGKETQYFGPGTRLLVL.

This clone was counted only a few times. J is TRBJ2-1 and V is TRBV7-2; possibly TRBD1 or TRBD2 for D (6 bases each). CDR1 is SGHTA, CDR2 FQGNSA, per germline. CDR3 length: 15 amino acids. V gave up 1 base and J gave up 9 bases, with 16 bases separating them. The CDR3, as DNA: TGTGCCAGCAGCTTAGGGCGACACGGGGGCGTTGAGCAGTTCTTC. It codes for CASSLGRHGGVEQFF.

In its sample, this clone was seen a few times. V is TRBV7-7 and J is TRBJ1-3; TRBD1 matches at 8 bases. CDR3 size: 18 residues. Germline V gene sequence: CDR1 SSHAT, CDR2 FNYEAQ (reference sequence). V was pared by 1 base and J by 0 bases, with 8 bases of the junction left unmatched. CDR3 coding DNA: TGTGCCAGCAGCTTAGTCCCGCCGGGACAGGACTCTGGAAACACCATATATTTT. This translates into CASSLVPPGQDSGNTIYF.

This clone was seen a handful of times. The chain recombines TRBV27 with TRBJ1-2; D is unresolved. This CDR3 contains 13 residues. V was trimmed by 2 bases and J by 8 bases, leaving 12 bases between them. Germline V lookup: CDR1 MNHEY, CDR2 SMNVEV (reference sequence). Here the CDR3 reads CASSLDADRGYTF. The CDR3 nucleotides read TGTGCCAGCAGTTTAGACGCCGATCGGGGCTACACCTTC.

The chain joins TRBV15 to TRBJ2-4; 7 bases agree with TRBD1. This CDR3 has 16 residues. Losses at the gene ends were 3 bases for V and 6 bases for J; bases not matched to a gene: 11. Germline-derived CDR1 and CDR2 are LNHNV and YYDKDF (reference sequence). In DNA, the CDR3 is TGTGCCACCAGCAGTGAAAAGGGGGCGCGAAGAAACATTCAGTACTTC. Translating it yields CATSSEKGARRNIQYF.

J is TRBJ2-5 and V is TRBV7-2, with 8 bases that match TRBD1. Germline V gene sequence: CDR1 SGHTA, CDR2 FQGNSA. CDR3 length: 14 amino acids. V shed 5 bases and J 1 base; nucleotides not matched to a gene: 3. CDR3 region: CASSTGTGQETQYF. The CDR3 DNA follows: TGTGCCAGCAGCACGGGGACAGGCCAAGAGACCCAGTACTTC.

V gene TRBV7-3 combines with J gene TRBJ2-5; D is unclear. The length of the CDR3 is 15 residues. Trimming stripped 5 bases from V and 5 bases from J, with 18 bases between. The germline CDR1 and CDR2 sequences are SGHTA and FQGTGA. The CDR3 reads CASSPKTGPAETQYF. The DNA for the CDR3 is TGTGCCAGCAGCCCCAAAACGGGTCCCGCGGAGACCCAGTACTTC.

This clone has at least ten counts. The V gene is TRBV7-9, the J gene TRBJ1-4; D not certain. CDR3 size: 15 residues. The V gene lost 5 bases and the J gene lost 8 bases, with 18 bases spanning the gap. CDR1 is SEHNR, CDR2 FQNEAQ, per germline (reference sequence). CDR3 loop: CASSPPGSGKEKLFF. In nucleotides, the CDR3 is TGTGCCAGCAGCCCGCCCGGGTCGGGAAAGGAAAAACTGTTTTTT.

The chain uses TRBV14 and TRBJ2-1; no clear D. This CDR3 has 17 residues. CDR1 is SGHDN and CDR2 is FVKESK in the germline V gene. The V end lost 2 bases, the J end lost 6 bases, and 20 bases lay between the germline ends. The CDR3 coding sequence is TGTGCCAGCAGCCAAACGGGCTCATCTATCCGCCCCAATGAGCAGTTCTTC. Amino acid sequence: CASSQTGSSIRPNEQFF.

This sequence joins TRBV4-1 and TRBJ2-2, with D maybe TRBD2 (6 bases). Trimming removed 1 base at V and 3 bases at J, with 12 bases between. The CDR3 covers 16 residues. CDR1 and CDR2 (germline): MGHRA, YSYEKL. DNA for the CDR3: TGCGCCAGCAGCCAAGCGTTAGGCGGGGACACCGGGGAGCTGTTTTTT. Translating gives CASSQALGGDTGELFF.

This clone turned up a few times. CDR3 loop: CASSRSAGTLNEKLFF. The DNA of the CDR3 is TGTGCCAGCAGCAGATCCGCCGGGACTCTGAATGAAAAACTGTTTTTT. The V and J genes are TRBV5-4 and TRBJ1-4, with a possible D match to TRBD1 (5 bases). There are 16 residues in the CDR3. Per the germline V gene, CDR1 is SGHNT and CDR2 is YYREEE (reference sequence). Trimming cost V 4 bases and J 5 bases, with 18 bases left between them.

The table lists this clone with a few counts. The CDR3, as DNA: TGCAGTGCTAGAGTCACCCACGAGCAGTTCTTC. Protein: CSARVTHEQFF. The V call is TRBV20-1, the J call TRBJ2-1; the D is unclear. The germline V gene encodes CDR1 DFQATT and CDR2 SNEGSKA (reference sequence). CDR3 size: 11 residues. The ends were cut back, 1 base at V and 10 bases at J, with 8 bases in the middle.